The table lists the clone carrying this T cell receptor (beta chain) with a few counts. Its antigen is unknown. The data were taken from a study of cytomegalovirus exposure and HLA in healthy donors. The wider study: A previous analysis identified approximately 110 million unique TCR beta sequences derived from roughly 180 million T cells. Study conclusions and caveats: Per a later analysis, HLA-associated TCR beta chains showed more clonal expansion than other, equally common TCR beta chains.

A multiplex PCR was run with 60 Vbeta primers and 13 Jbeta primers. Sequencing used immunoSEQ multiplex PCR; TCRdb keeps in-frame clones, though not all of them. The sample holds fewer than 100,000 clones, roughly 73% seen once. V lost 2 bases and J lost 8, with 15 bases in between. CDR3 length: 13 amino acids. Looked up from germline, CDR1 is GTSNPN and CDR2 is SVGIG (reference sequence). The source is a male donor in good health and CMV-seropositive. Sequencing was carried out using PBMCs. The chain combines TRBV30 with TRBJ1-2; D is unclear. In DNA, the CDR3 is TGTGCCTGGAGTCCCAGTCTCGTCGGGGGCTACACCTTC. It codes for CAWSPSLVGGYTF.